Listed below are T cell receptor beta chains from one sample, sequenced in a study of identical twins. TCRdb re-called the 5' RACE reads through MiXCR, storing one row per CDR3 protein. Found here are about 280,000 distinct CDR3 sequences, under 9.5% of them singletons; the top ten hold more than 2%. The data also belong to a second study, concerning yellow fever vaccine responses in identical twins.

Sequenced sample: memory (CD45RO+) T cells sorted from blood. These receptors were collected from a woman aged 18-29 years in good health. CDR3s include the opening cysteine and the closing phenylalanine or tryptophan. D genes are given only for firm matches. Expanded clones are given a class, and other clones once, few, many or no size at all.

>TRBV4-2|.|TRBJ1-1|many
CASSQESGPLNTEAFF
TGTGCCAGCAGCCAAGAATCAGGCCCTTTGAACACTGAAGCTTTCTTT
>TRBV28|TRBD1|TRBJ2-3|many
CASSSRDRGTDTQYF
TGTGCCAGCAGTTCCCGGGACAGGGGCACAGATACGCAGTATTTT
>TRBV7-8|.|TRBJ1-2|.
CASSLVEWEPGYTF
TGTGCCAGCAGCTTAGTCGAGTGGGAACCCGGCTACACCTTC
>TRBV3-1|.|TRBJ1-4|many
CASSEPAWGAEEKLFF
TGTGCCAGCAGCGAACCCGCCTGGGGCGCGGAGGAAAAACTGTTTTTT
>TRBV10-3|.|TRBJ1-5|many
CAISESNPSSNQPQHF
TGTGCCATCAGTGAGTCGAACCCCTCAAGCAATCAGCCCCAGCATTTT
>TRBV12-3/TRBV12-4|.|TRBJ1-6|many
CASRELLGSPLHF
TGTGCCAGCAGGGAACTATTGGGGTCACCCCTCCACTTT
>TRBV3-1|.|TRBJ1-2|.
CASSQEGTRGYTF
TGTGCCAGCAGCCAAGAAGGGACGCGTGGCTACACCTTC
>TRBV7-2|TRBD2|TRBJ2-5|.
CASSHLIAGGETQYF
TGTGCCAGCAGCCACCTAATAGCGGGAGGGGAGACCCAGTACTTC
>TRBV12-3/TRBV12-4|.|TRBJ2-4|many
CASSFTRVKDIQYF
TGTGCCAGCAGTTTCACGAGGGTCAAAGACATTCAGTACTTC
>TRBV20-1|.|TRBJ1-1|many
CSAAPRVNTEAFF
TGCAGTGCTGCCCCGCGGGTTAACACTGAAGCTTTCTTT
>TRBV5-5|.|TRBJ2-1|many
CASSSAVTDNEQFF
TGTGCCAGCAGTTCCGCCGTTACGGACAATGAGCAGTTCTTC
>TRBV6-1|TRBD1|TRBJ1-6|.
CASSENWDRGNSPLHF
TGTGCCAGCAGTGAAAATTGGGACAGGGGGAATTCACCCCTCCACTTT
>TRBV9|TRBD2|TRBJ2-3|.
CASSVVSGGWADTQYF
TGTGCCAGCAGCGTAGTTAGCGGGGGATGGGCAGATACGCAGTATTTT
>TRBV5-1|TRBD1|TRBJ2-5|few
CASSAVYEGRGPGTQYF
TGCGCCAGCAGCGCGGTATACGAGGGCAGGGGGCCAGGGACCCAGTACTTC
>TRBV29-1|.|TRBJ1-1|few
CSASMGDTEAFF
TGCAGCGCCTCGATGGGGGACACTGAAGCTTTCTTT
>TRBV18|.|TRBJ1-1|few
CASSLADKNTEAFF
TGTGCCAGCTCACTGGCAGATAAAAACACTGAAGCTTTCTTT
>TRBV10-3|.|TRBJ2-7|many
CAINPRAEGHEQYF
TGTGCCATCAATCCTAGGGCAGAGGGCCACGAGCAGTACTTC
>TRBV7-3|.|TRBJ2-2|.
CASRGGPGELFF
TGTGCCAGCAGAGGGGGGCCCGGGGAGCTGTTTTTT
>TRBV28|TRBD1|TRBJ2-7|.
CASRHLGQGYEQYF
TGTGCCAGCAGACATCTGGGACAGGGCTACGAGCAGTACTTC
>TRBV3-1|.|TRBJ1-6|many
CASSQDDGYNSPLHF
TGTGCCAGCAGCCAAGATGACGGATATAATTCACCCCTCCACTTT
>TRBV7-6|TRBD2|TRBJ2-1|.
CASSPWASGVANEQFF
TGTGCCAGCAGCCCCTGGGCTAGCGGGGTTGCAAATGAGCAGTTCTTC
>TRBV15|TRBD1|TRBJ2-5|few
CATSRGQGAAETQYF
TGTGCCACCAGCAGAGGGCAGGGGGCCGCAGAGACCCAGTACTTC
>TRBV19|.|TRBJ1-6|.
CASSMIGASSNSPLHF
TGTGCCAGTAGTATGATCGGGGCGAGCAGCAATTCACCCCTCCACTTT
>TRBV5-6|.|TRBJ2-2|few
CASSLWGTGELFF
TGTGCCAGCAGCTTGTGGGGGACCGGGGAGCTGTTTTTT
>TRBV12-3/TRBV12-4|.|TRBJ2-5|.
CASSSSGKETQYF
TGTGCCAGCAGTTCCTCAGGGAAAGAGACCCAGTACTTC
>TRBV28|.|TRBJ1-2|few
CASSLLTRGYTF
TGTGCCAGCAGTTTATTGACGCGGGGCTACACCTTC